The sequence of this T cell receptor (beta chain) was determined in a study of vaccination effects on CD4 cells after COVID-19. Turning to the study itself: With roughly 9.1 ug/ml peptides and around 10 IU/ml IL-2, over 1.5 million PBMC per well were cultured. Study findings and constraints: Sampling in the study covered few convalescent patients and included no early post-infection timepoints.

Comment on this clone: The target antigen is unknown.

The CDR3 is made up of 14 amino acids. V lost 2 bases, J lost 4 bases, and 5 bases stayed unmatched. CDR1 SGHAT and CDR2 FQDESV come from the germline V gene (reference sequence). Repertoires were generated with immunoSEQ multiplex PCR, while TCRdb's copy carries only in-frame clones and drops some. The sample lists around 27,000 clones, 65% seen once, with 9.9% in the top ten. CD4+ T cells were isolated after nine to ten days of culture. Prior SARS-CoV-2 infection was absent in the vaccine recipients, as shown by negative nucleocapsid antibodies. Cultures got half-medium changes with IL-2 on days 3 and 7.

Specimen: CD4+ T cells from PBMCs cultured without peptide, collected before COVID-19 vaccination. The chain links TRBV11-1 to TRBJ2-7; the match to TRBD1 covers 7 bases. This clonotype was obtained from a human donor who received a COVID-19 vaccine. The CDR3 nucleotides are TGTGCCAGCAGCTTAAGGACAGGCGGTTACGAGCAGTACTTC. Protein: CASSLRTGGYEQYF.